This T cell receptor beta chain was documented in a study of blood T cell repertoires in COVID-19. V gave up 10 bases and J gave up 7 bases, with 19 bases separating them. Germline assignment: CDR1 MNHNY and CDR2 SVGAGI (reference sequence). This CDR3 contains 13 residues. Per the original data handling: Cell counts per sample came from amplifying reference gene primers. Data came from immunoSEQ multiplex PCR; TCRdb stores just in-frame clones and leaves some out. V and J calls and clone size are those listed in that table; D and trimming were worked out from the DNA. Of about 170,000 clones listed, about 88% were seen once; the top ten hold roughly 24%.

The material sequenced was peripheral blood. This chain connects TRBV6-6 to TRBJ1-2; tentatively, D is TRBD1 (6 bases). The clonotype originates from a man in his 60s with acute or convalescent COVID-19. DNA for the CDR3: TGTGCCATCCGGCTCCAGGGACACCGTGGCTACACCTTC. Residues: CAIRLQGHRGYTF.